A selection of T cell receptor beta chains follows, all from one sample in a study of T cell changes during pregnancy in multiple sclerosis. Assay: immunoSEQ multiplex PCR; the TCRdb copy retains only in-frame clones and omits some. Of roughly 51,000 clones listed, approximately 94% are singletons. Specimen: CD8+ T cells from peripheral blood mononuclear cells, collected before pregnancy. The receptors here all came from a female donor with multiple sclerosis, enrolled in a pregnancy study. CDR3s include the opening cysteine and the closing phenylalanine or tryptophan. A D gene is named only where the DNA matches it firmly. Clone size appears in some rows only: once, few, many, or a class for an expanded clone.

length: 14
V: TRBV4-2
J: TRBJ2-5
size: NA
D: NA
DNA: TGTGCCAGCAGCCAAGAACTAGTAGATGAGACCCAGTACTTC
CDR3: CASSQELVDETQYF

length: 15
V: TRBV27
J: TRBJ2-2
size: NA
D: TRBD1
DNA: TGTGCCAGCAGTTTTGGGACAGCGAACACCGGGGAGCTGTTTTTT
CDR3: CASSFGTANTGELFF

length: 14
V: TRBV7-9
J: TRBJ1-3
size: NA
D: NA
DNA: TGTGCCAGCAGCCTTGGACAGATTGGAAACACCATATATTTT
CDR3: CASSLGQIGNTIYF

length: 17
V: TRBV7-9
J: TRBJ2-7
size: NA
D: TRBD2
DNA: TGTGCCAGCAGCCCCAGGACTAGCGGCACAAGCTCCTACGAGCAGTACTTC
CDR3: CASSPRTSGTSSYEQYF

length: 16
V: TRBV27
J: TRBJ1-1
size: NA
D: TRBD1
DNA: TGTGCCAGCAGTTCGCGCTCGGGACAGAGAGAGGCTGAAGCTTTCTTT
CDR3: CASSSRSGQREAEAFF

length: 13
V: TRBV5-5
J: TRBJ1-1
size: NA
D: NA
DNA: TGTGCCAGCAGCTTGGCAGTGAACACTGAAGCTTTCTTT
CDR3: CASSLAVNTEAFF

length: 12
V: TRBV29-1
J: TRBJ1-1
size: NA
D: NA
DNA: TGCAGCGTTGGGTTGGGGGGGGTCAGGGCTTTCTTT
CDR3: CSVGLGGVRAFF

length: 15
V: TRBV4-1
J: TRBJ2-1
size: NA
D: TRBD2
DNA: TGCGCCAGCAGCCCTGGGACTAGCGGCCACAATGAGCAGTTCTTC
CDR3: CASSPGTSGHNEQFF

length: 14
V: TRBV5-5
J: TRBJ2-7
size: many
D: TRBD2
DNA: TGTGCCAGCAGCTTCGGGGCTAGCGGCTACGAGCAGTACTTC
CDR3: CASSFGASGYEQYF

length: 16
V: TRBV5-1
J: TRBJ2-7
size: once
D: NA
DNA: TGCGCCAGCAGCTTGGAAGCAGGCAGGTTGGGCTACGAGCAGTACTTC
CDR3: CASSLEAGRLGYEQYF

length: 16
V: TRBV27
J: TRBJ1-5
size: NA
D: TRBD1
DNA: TGTGCCAGCAGCGGCAGACAGGGGGGACTCAATCAGCCCCAGCATTTT
CDR3: CASSGRQGGLNQPQHF

length: 14
V: TRBV14
J: TRBJ2-1
size: NA
D: NA
DNA: TGTGCCAGCAGCCAAGAGACTAGCTACAATGAGCAGTTCTTC
CDR3: CASSQETSYNEQFF

length: 15
V: TRBV4-3
J: TRBJ1-1
size: NA
D: NA
DNA: TGCGCCAGCAGCCAAGATATAGGGAGGAATACTGAAGCTTTCTTT
CDR3: CASSQDIGRNTEAFF

length: 15
V: TRBV5-6
J: TRBJ1-3
size: NA
D: NA
DNA: TGTGCCAGCAGCTTGGAGGGACATACTGGAAACACCATATATTTT
CDR3: CASSLEGHTGNTIYF

length: 14
V: TRBV25-1
J: TRBJ1-1
size: NA
D: NA
DNA: TGTGCCAGCAGTTGGGGGGGCTTGAACACTGAAGCTTTCTTT
CDR3: CASSWGGLNTEAFF

length: 15
V: TRBV19
J: TRBJ2-1
size: NA
D: TRBD1
DNA: TGTGCCAGTAGTATAGGACAGGGGAGTGGAAATGAGCAGTTCTTC
CDR3: CASSIGQGSGNEQFF

length: 16
V: TRBV19
J: TRBJ1-1
size: NA
D: NA
DNA: TGTGCCAGTAGTTCCCCCCGGGGAGGGGCTAGTACTGAAGCTTTCTTT
CDR3: CASSSPRGGASTEAFF

length: 13
V: TRBV15
J: TRBJ1-1
size: NA
D: TRBD1
DNA: TGTGCCACCCGTGAAACAGGGGGGACTGAAGCTTTCTTT
CDR3: CATRETGGTEAFF

length: 14
V: TRBV7-6
J: TRBJ2-2
size: NA
D: TRBD1
DNA: TGTGCCAGCAGCTTAGGACAGGGCACCGGGGAGCTGTTTTTT
CDR3: CASSLGQGTGELFF

length: 14
V: TRBV5-8
J: TRBJ1-2
size: NA
D: NA
DNA: TGTGCCAGCAGAGTTGGCCAACGCCGCTATGGCTACACCTTC
CDR3: CASRVGQRRYGYTF

length: 14
V: TRBV27
J: TRBJ2-1
size: NA
D: NA
DNA: TGTGCCAGCATGAGAGGAAGCTCCTACAATGAGCAGTTCTTC
CDR3: CASMRGSSYNEQFF

length: 17
V: TRBV10-1
J: TRBJ2-7
size: NA
D: NA
DNA: TGCGCCAGCAGTGAGTCGGTTGAGGTATCGGACAACTACGAGCAGTACTTC
CDR3: CASSESVEVSDNYEQYF

length: 15
V: TRBV27
J: TRBJ1-1
size: NA
D: NA
DNA: TGTGCCAGCAGTCGACCGGGGGTTAGGAACACTGAAGCTTTCTTT
CDR3: CASSRPGVRNTEAFF

length: 17
V: TRBV14
J: TRBJ2-1
size: NA
D: TRBD1
DNA: TGTGCCAGCAGCCAACGAACAGGGGTGACGTATGACAATGAGCAGTTCTTC
CDR3: CASSQRTGVTYDNEQFF

length: 14
V: TRBV6-1
J: TRBJ1-3
size: few
D: TRBD1
DNA: TGTGCCGGGGGACAGGCCGAATCTGGAAACACCATATATTTT
CDR3: CAGGQAESGNTIYF

length: 19
V: TRBV7-9
J: TRBJ1-1
size: NA
D: NA
DNA: TGTGCCAGCAGCTTAGCCGGGCCGGGGTCCGGCGGGAAAAACACTGAAGCTTTCTTT
CDR3: CASSLAGPGSGGKNTEAFF

length: 13
V: TRBV9
J: TRBJ2-5
size: NA
D: NA
DNA: TGTGCCAGCTCCACCGGGGTTAGGGAGACCCAGTACTTC
CDR3: CASSTGVRETQYF

length: 14
V: TRBV13
J: TRBJ1-1
size: NA
D: NA
DNA: TGTGCCAGCAGGACGGGGGGGGCGAACACTGAAGCTTTCTTT
CDR3: CASRTGGANTEAFF

length: 13
V: TRBV16
J: TRBJ1-4
size: few
D: NA
DNA: TGTGCCAGCAGCCATACACCTAATGAAAAACTGTTTTTT
CDR3: CASSHTPNEKLFF

length: 15
V: TRBV6-5
J: TRBJ2-3
size: NA
D: NA
DNA: TGTGCCAGCAGCGCGGAGAGGGCTAGCACAGATACGCAGTATTTT
CDR3: CASSAERASTDTQYF

length: 16
V: TRBV6-6
J: TRBJ2-2
size: NA
D: TRBD2
DNA: TGTGCCAGCAGTTGGACTAGCGGAGGTGGCGCCGGGGAGCTGTTTTTT
CDR3: CASSWTSGGGAGELFF

length: 15
V: TRBV11-2
J: TRBJ1-3
size: NA
D: NA
DNA: TGTGCCAGCAGCTTAATGGGCATCTCTGGAAACACCATATATTTT
CDR3: CASSLMGISGNTIYF

length: 16
V: TRBV6-5
J: TRBJ1-2
size: NA
D: TRBD1
DNA: TGTGCCAGCAGTTTCAACCGGGACAGGGGATTCTATGGCTACACCTTC
CDR3: CASSFNRDRGFYGYTF

length: 15
V: TRBV19
J: TRBJ2-5
size: NA
D: TRBD2
DNA: TGTGCCAGTAGTATACCTAGCGGAAACCAAGAGACCCAGTACTTC
CDR3: CASSIPSGNQETQYF

length: 15
V: TRBV6-5
J: TRBJ2-2
size: NA
D: NA
DNA: TGTGCCAGCAGTTACAGTCGGGGGAACACCGGGGAGCTGTTTTTT
CDR3: CASSYSRGNTGELFF

length: 14
V: TRBV4-1
J: TRBJ2-7
size: NA
D: NA
DNA: TGCGCCAGCAGCCAAGCCCGGGACTCCTACGAGCAGTACTTC
CDR3: CASSQARDSYEQYF

length: 14
V: TRBV5-1
J: TRBJ1-4
size: NA
D: NA
DNA: TGCGCCAGCAGCCGGGATGCCGGCGGTGAAAAACTGTTTTTT
CDR3: CASSRDAGGEKLFF

length: 13
V: TRBV19
J: TRBJ1-1
size: NA
D: NA
DNA: TGTGCCAGTAGTATAGGGCCGAACACTGAAGCTTTCTTT
CDR3: CASSIGPNTEAFF

length: 13
V: TRBV27
J: TRBJ2-7
size: NA
D: NA
DNA: TGTGCCAGCAGTTCAGGGGATGACTACGAGCAGTACTTC
CDR3: CASSSGDDYEQYF

length: 14
V: TRBV5-6
J: TRBJ2-7
size: NA
D: NA
DNA: TGTGCCAGCAGCTTGGCCAGGGGTAGGGACGAGCAGTACTTC
CDR3: CASSLARGRDEQYF

length: 15
V: TRBV15
J: TRBJ2-5
size: NA
D: NA
DNA: TGTGCCACCAGCTCCACCCCGGGGATCCAAGAGACCCAGTACTTC
CDR3: CATSSTPGIQETQYF

length: 15
V: TRBV7-8
J: TRBJ2-1
size: NA
D: NA
DNA: TGTGCCAGCAGCTTAGCGACTACCTCCTACAATGAGCAGTTCTTC
CDR3: CASSLATTSYNEQFF

length: 14
V: TRBV4-3
J: TRBJ1-1
size: NA
D: NA
DNA: TGCGCCAGCAGCCAAGATTCAGGGAACACTGAAGCTTTCTTT
CDR3: CASSQDSGNTEAFF

length: 18
V: TRBV19
J: TRBJ2-7
size: NA
D: TRBD2
DNA: TGTGCCAGTATGGGCCCCGGGGCTAGCGGGAGGGCCGGTTACGAGCAGTACTTC
CDR3: CASMGPGASGRAGYEQYF

length: 12
V: TRBV29-1
J: TRBJ2-2
size: NA
D: NA
DNA: TGCAGCGCCCCTCTGAACACCGGGGAGCTGTTTTTT
CDR3: CSAPLNTGELFF